Detailed here is one T cell receptor (beta chain). Its target is unknown. The approximately eleven donors had active juvenile idiopathic arthritis, with 3 polyarticular and 8 oligoarticular cases. Median age approximately 11 years (about 2.3-22.9); median disease duration about 7 years (0.2-19.1). This specimen belongs to a study of synovial regulatory T cells in juvenile arthritis. Clones were sequenced by immunoSEQ multiplex PCR, and TCRdb holds only the in-frame ones, with some missing. Across approximately 10,000 clones, the top ten clones capture roughly 0.93% of the sample. The V gene's germline CDR1 is LNHDA and CDR2 SQIVND (reference sequence). The CDR3 consists of 13 residues. No nucleotide data were recorded. Points from the study as a whole: Synovial Teff and blood CPL repertoires partially overlapped with iaTreg TCR repertoires, which were largely patient-private. CDR3 overlap with synovial Tregs was higher for iaTregs than other blood Tregs.

Sequenced material: Treg cells from blood. Described subset: remaining (HLA-DR-negative) circulating blood Treg cells. The rearrangement links TRBV19 to TRBJ1-2. This TCR derives from a donor aged 2-29 years with juvenile idiopathic arthritis. The CDR3 loop is CASSIEGLYGYTF.